The clone carrying this T cell receptor (beta chain) showed up many times. Its specificity is unknown. Sample time point: persistent/refractory GD, antithyroid drugs over 5 years with positive TRAb. Scientists built the TCR library using RNA that was extracted from PBMCs. Patients all came to the study from an endocrinology department in Xi'an, China. The entry originates in a study of regulatory T cells in long-lasting Graves disease. Findings of the study overall: Reduced TCR diversity was observed in persistent Graves' patients versus newly diagnosed patients.

The CDR3 runs 15 residues. The trim removed 5 bases at V and 5 bases at J, leaving 10 bases unmatched. CDR1 and CDR2 from the germline V gene are MDHEN and SYDVKM. HTBI primers from iRepertoire and Arm-PCR of CDR3 regions yielded the TCR beta libraries. Original data processing: Across samples, 62 TRBV and about 15 TRBJ segments were found. A single record per CDR3 protein comes from TCRdb applying MiXCR to the multiplex PCR reads. The V and J calls were not made by the authors but by TCRdb's processing. Seen here are roughly 300,000 distinct CDR3 sequences, less than 20% observed once, and the top ten hold 29%.

The chain is built from TRBV28 and TRBJ1-2; TRBD1 matches at 8 bases. The origin of this receptor is a female donor with Graves disease. The sequenced sample was peripheral blood mononuclear cells (PBMCs), obtained when the disease was refractory, from a patient treated with antithyroid drugs. CDR3 sequence: CASSPLDREGYGYTF. DNA of the CDR3: TGTGCCAGCAGTCCCCTGGACAGGGAAGGATATGGCTACACCTTC.